The clone carrying this TCR beta chain was seen only a few times. Regarding time point: persistent/refractory GD, antithyroid drugs over 5 years with positive TRAb. The authors made the TCR library using RNA they extracted from PBMCs. There are 17 residues in the CDR3. CDR1 is SGDLS, CDR2 YYNGEE, per germline. V lost 0 bases, J lost 0 bases, and 13 bases lay in between. Arm-PCR of CDR3 regions and iRepertoire HTBI primers were used to build TCR beta libraries. TCRdb re-called the multiplex PCR reads through MiXCR, storing one row per CDR3 protein. The table has some 440,000 distinct CDR3 sequences, around 21% seen once; the top ten hold 7% to 9.5%. These data are taken from a study of regulatory T cells in long-lasting Graves disease.

This chain uses TRBV9 with TRBJ2-4, with a weak D call TRBD2 (6 bases). The clonotype was recovered from a female donor with Graves disease. Sequenced here: peripheral blood mononuclear cells (PBMCs), sampled when the disease was refractory, from a patient treated with antithyroid drugs. CDR3 amino acids: CASSVGEVAVAKNIQYF. The CDR3 nucleotides read TGTGCCAGCAGCGTAGGGGAAGTAGCGGTAGCCAAAAACATTCAGTACTTC. Variable domain in full (rest from reference TRBV9 and TRBJ2-4): DSGVTQTPKHLITATGQRVTLRCSPRSGDLSVYWYQQSLDQGLQFLIQYYNGEERAKGNILERFSAQQFPDLHSELNLSSLELGDSALYFCASSVGEVAVAKNIQYFGAGTRLSVL.